These 6 T cell receptor beta chains came from one sample sequenced in a study of T cell responses to AZD1222 COVID-19 vaccine. The table came from immunoSEQ multiplex PCR; TCRdb's copy has only in-frame clones and leaves some out. Here the sample spans about 110,000 clones, 81% being singletons. This material consisted of peripheral blood, taken on day 0 of AZD1222 vaccination. The receptor set was obtained from an adult in good health.

J is TRBJ1-1 and V is TRBV7-2; D remains unclear. The germline V gene has CDR1 SGHTA and CDR2 FQGNSA. CDR3 length: 14 amino acids. V was pared by 1 base and J by 2 bases, with 8 bases between. CDR3 protein: CASSLEYSNTEAFF. In DNA form, the CDR3 reads TGTGCCAGCAGCTTAGAGTACAGTAACACTGAAGCTTTCTTT.

The rearrangement uses TRBV11-2 and TRBJ2-7; 8 bases are a match to TRBD2. Trimming cost V 7 bases and J 4 bases; bases outside gene matches: 15. The CDR3 is made up of 16 amino acids. Germline assignment: CDR1 SGHAT and CDR2 FQNNGV. CDR3 region: CASKPLSGGRWYEQYF. The CDR3 nucleotides read TGTGCCAGCAAGCCCCTTTCTGGCGGGAGGTGGTACGAGCAGTACTTC.

The chain couples TRBV2 to TRBJ1-5, with TRBD1 matching 12 bases. CDR1 and CDR2 from the germline V gene are SNHLY and FYNNEI. This CDR3 has 15 residues. V was clipped by 4 bases and J by 7 bases; unmatched bases: 5. The CDR3 region is CASSGGTGGGQPQHF. CDR3 coding DNA: TGTGCCAGCAGTGGTGGGACAGGGGGCGGCCAGCCCCAGCATTTT. Full variable domain (rest looked up from reference TRBV2 and TRBJ1-5): EPEVTQTPSHQVTQMGQEVILRCVPISNHLYFYWYRQILGQKVEFLVSFYNNEISEKSEIFDDQFSVERPDGSNFTLKIRSTKLEDSAMYFCASSGGTGGGQPQHFGDGTRLSIL.

This clone was counted between two and nine times. The rearrangement joins TRBV6-2 or TRBV6-3 to TRBJ2-7; 10 nucleotides match TRBD1. CDR3 length equals 16 residues. Germline V gene sequence: CDR1 MNHEY, CDR2 SVGEGT. V gave up 5 bases and J gave up 4 bases; unmatched junction bases: 11. CDR3 sequence reads: CASSTARWTGGYEQYF. As DNA, the CDR3 is TGTGCCAGCAGTACCGCTCGATGGACAGGGGGATACGAGCAGTACTTC.

This clone has just a few counts. CDR3 protein: CASRSRDRGLGIVYTF. CDR3 bases: TGTGCAAGTCGCTCCCGGGACAGGGGGCTGGGTATCGTCTACACCTTC. The chain has TRBV12-2 and TRBJ1-2; the table's TRBD1 call for D was not verified on the DNA. TRBV12-2 is annotated as a pseudogene. The CDR3 contains 16 residues.

The rearrangement links TRBV4-3 to TRBJ2-7, with D perhaps matching TRBD2 (6 bases). Trimming pared 1 base from V and 2 bases from J, leaving 15 bases between. Germline CDR1 and CDR2: LGHNA and YSLEER. The CDR3 covers 16 residues. In DNA, the CDR3 is TGCGCCAGCAGCCAAGCCGGGGAGGACCCTGCCTACGAGCAGTACTTC. Its protein product is CASSQAGEDPAYEQYF.